The clone carrying this T cell receptor beta chain was recorded once. This sample was taken from a study of blood T cell repertoires in COVID-19. Overall study: Acute and convalescent COVID-19 samples came from the United States, Italy and Spain.

The CDR3 runs 16 residues. V shed 5 bases, J shed 1 base, and the junction held 6 bases outside the gene matches. Germline lookup yields CDR1 MDHEN and CDR2 SYDVKM. Participants reported their clinical history, and cohort assignment relied on those reports. Produced via immunoSEQ multiplex PCR; TCRdb's table is partial and in-frame only. Of 150,000 to 200,000 clones in the sample, approximately 83% are singletons; the top ten hold roughly 4.9%. The clonotype was recovered from a man aged 65 to 85 who had been exposed to COVID-19. J is TRBJ1-5 and V is TRBV28, with 9 bases aligning to TRBD1. The sample consisted of PBMCs or T cells enriched from blood (not recorded which). Here the CDR3 DNA reads TGTGCCAGCAGTGGGGGGACAGGGTTAAGCAATCAGCCCCAGCATTTT. Protein sequence: CASSGGTGLSNQPQHF.